This TCR beta chain originates from a study of Graves' ophthalmopathy and Graves' hyperthyroidism. Germline CDR1 and CDR2: MNHNY and SVGAGI (reference sequence). The CDR3 spans 12 residues. No donor had other autoimmune disease, uncontrolled infection, pregnancy or lactation. The authors isolated PBMCs from approximately 10 ml of fresh peripheral blood. General study results and limits: Using a 13-signature model, the authors split ophthalmopathy from stable hyperthyroidism, with about 90% sensitivity and approximately 81% specificity.

RNA transcripts served as template for amplifying TCR beta CDR3 sequences. HTBI primers were employed in first-round RT-PCR, then a second-round multiplex PCR followed. Each CDR3 protein is one row after TCRdb ran MiXCR on the multiplex PCR reads. The repertoire holds around 670,000 distinct CDR3 sequences, with 40% as singletons. On this clonotype: Its antigen is currently unknown. An end of the junction does not agree with germline; a read error may underlie this.

The receptor's source is an adult man with Graves' ophthalmopathy. The V and J genes are TRBV6-6 and TRBJ2-7; D gene unclear. Material for sequencing was peripheral blood. CDR3: CASSFHVNEQHF. The CDR3 bases are TGTGCCAGCAGTTTTCATGTAAACGAGCAGCACTTC.